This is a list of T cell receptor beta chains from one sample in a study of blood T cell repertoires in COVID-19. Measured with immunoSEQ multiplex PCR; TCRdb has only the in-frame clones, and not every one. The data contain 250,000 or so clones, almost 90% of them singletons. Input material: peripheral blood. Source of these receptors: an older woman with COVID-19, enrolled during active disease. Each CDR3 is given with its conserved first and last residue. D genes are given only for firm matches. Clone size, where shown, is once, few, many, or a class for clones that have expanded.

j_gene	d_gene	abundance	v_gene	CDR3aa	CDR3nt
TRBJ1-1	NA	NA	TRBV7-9	CASSFPGKNTEAFF	TGTGCCAGCAGCTTCCCAGGGAAGAACACTGAAGCTTTCTTT
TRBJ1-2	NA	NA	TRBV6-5	CASRYSGRTYGYTF	TGTGCCAGCAGATATTCAGGGCGGACCTATGGCTACACCTTC
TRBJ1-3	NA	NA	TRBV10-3	CAISGFQGLGNTIYF	TGTGCCATCAGTGGATTCCAGGGCTTAGGAAACACCATATATTTT
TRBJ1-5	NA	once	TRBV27	CASSLSPTQVSNQPQHF	TGTGCCAGCAGTTTATCGCCCACCCAGGTTAGCAATCAGCCCCAGCATTTT
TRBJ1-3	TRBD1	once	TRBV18	CASSPQATGTGNTIYF	TGTGCCAGCTCACCACAGGCGACAGGGACTGGAAACACCATATATTTT
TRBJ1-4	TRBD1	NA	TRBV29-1	CSVARGQAEKLFF	TGCAGCGTCGCCAGAGGACAGGCTGAAAAACTGTTTTTT
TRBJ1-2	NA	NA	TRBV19	CASTWTEHSGIPHGYTF	TGTGCCAGTACCTGGACCGAGCATTCAGGGATACCCCATGGCTACACCTTC
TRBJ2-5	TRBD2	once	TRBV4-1	CASSQGLAWETQYF	TGCGCCAGCAGCCAGGGACTAGCGTGGGAGACCCAGTACTTC
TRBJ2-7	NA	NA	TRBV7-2	CASSLVPGAFYEQYF	TGTGCCAGCAGCTTAGTACCAGGGGCCTTCTACGAGCAGTACTTC
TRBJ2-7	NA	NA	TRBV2	CASSSGRGSYEQYF	TGTGCCAGCAGTTCGGGTAGAGGGTCCTACGAGCAGTACTTC
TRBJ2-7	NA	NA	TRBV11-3	CASSLRQKDYEQYF	TGTGCCAGCAGCTTACGACAGAAAGACTACGAGCAGTACTTC
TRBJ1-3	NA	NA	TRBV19	CASSSQGSAGNTIYF	TGTGCCAGTAGTTCACAGGGATCAGCTGGAAACACCATATATTTT
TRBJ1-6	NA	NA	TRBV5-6	CASSTYRVSVNSPLHF	TGTGCCAGCAGCACTTACAGGGTATCGGTTAATTCACCCCTCCACTTT
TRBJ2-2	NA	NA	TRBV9	CASSVLPEDTTGELFF	TGTGCCAGCAGCGTACTCCCAGAAGATACGACCGGGGAGCTGTTTTTT
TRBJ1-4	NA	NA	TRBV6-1	CASSETRTLTNEKLFF	TGTGCCAGCAGTGAGACGAGGACTCTTACTAATGAAAAACTGTTTTTT